This T cell receptor beta chain emerged from a study of blood T cells in healthy people across ages. Study findings and constraints: Per-million-T-cell TCR beta diversity fell roughly linearly with age. Those diversity estimates obtained from one million T cells were thought to be underestimates.

Sample-barcoded 5' priming and a J-beta primer mix drove a second PCR of about 6 to 12 cycles. Using its own MiXCR run on the 5' RACE reads, TCRdb lists one record per CDR3 protein. The repertoire has about 1,500,000 distinct CDR3 sequences, 25% to 30% of them found once; the top ten carry 7.7%. Comment on this clonotype: Its antigen is not identified.

Total RNA amounts of at least 5 micrograms were extracted per sample. V was clipped by 3 bases and J by 4 bases; unmatched bases: 5. There are 15 residues in the CDR3. Per the germline V gene, CDR1 is GTSNPN and CDR2 is SVGIG (reference sequence). The clonotype comes from a woman aged 25 to 39 in good health. The chain combines TRBV30 with TRBJ2-3; TRBD2 matches at 12 bases. Sequenced sample: blood. CDR3 in amino acids: CAWSLAGGRSDTQYF. DNA of the CDR3: TGTGCCTGGAGCCTAGCGGGGGGGCGATCAGATACGCAGTATTTT.